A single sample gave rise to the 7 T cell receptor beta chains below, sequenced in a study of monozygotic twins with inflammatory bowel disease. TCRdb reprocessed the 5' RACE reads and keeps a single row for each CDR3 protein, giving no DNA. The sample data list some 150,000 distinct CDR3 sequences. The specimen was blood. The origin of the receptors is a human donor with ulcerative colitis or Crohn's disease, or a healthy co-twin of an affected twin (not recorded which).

The CDR3 loop reads CASSPRPGLAAEETQYF. The rearrangement uses TRBV7-8 and TRBJ2-5; lacking DNA, the TRBD2 call made by TCRdb goes unchecked. Germline CDR1 SGHVS, CDR2 FQNEAQ. The CDR3 is 17 residues long.

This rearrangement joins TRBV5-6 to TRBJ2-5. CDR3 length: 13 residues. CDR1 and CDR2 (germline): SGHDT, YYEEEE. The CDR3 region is CASSLDIGETQYF.

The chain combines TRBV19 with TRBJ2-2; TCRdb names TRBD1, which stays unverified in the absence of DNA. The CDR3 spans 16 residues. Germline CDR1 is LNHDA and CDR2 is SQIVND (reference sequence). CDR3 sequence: CASSIYPGANTGELFF.

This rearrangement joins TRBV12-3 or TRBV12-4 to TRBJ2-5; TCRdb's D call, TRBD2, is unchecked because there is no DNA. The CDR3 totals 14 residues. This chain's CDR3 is CASSFESGRETQYF.

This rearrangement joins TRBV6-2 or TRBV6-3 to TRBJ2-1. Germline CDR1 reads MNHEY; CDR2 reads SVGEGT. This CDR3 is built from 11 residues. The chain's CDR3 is CASRKWNEQFF.

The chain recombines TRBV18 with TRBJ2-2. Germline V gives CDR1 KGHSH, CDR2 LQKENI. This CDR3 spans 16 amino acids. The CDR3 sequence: CASSLTRGFDTGELFF.

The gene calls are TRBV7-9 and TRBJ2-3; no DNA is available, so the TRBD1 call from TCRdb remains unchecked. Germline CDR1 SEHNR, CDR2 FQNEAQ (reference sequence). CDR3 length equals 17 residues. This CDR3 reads CASSSQGVFVSTDTQYF. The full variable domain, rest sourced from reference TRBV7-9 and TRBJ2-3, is DTGVSQNPRHKITKRGQNVTFRCDPISEHNRLYWYRQTLGQGPEFLTYFQNEAQLEKSRLLSDRFSAERPKGSFSTLEIQRTEQGDSAMYLCASSSQGVFVSTDTQYFGPGTRLTVL.